This entry is about one T cell receptor (beta chain). Original data processing: Amplification with reference gene primers provided the estimates of nucleated cell counts. Assay used: immunoSEQ multiplex PCR; TCRdb lists only in-frame clones, some missing. That table supplies the V and J calls and clone size; D and trimming were determined from the DNA. Found here are around 130,000 clones, approximately 80% of them singletons; the top ten hold around 20%. Trimming took 5 bases from V and 7 from J; bases not matched to a gene: 5. The CDR3 consists of 13 residues. From germline, CDR1 is LNHNV and CDR2 YYDKDF (reference sequence). The sample comes from a study of blood T cell repertoires in COVID-19. For the study at large: COVID-19 samples, acute and convalescent, were from the United States, Italy and Spain. T cells, B-cell-depleted T cells, or PBMCs supplied cDNA or gDNA.

Sequencing used peripheral blood. The V call is TRBV15, the J call TRBJ1-2; 9 positions match TRBD1. The receptor was derived from a man aged 80 or over with acute or convalescent COVID-19. The DNA of the CDR3 is TGTGCCACCAGCTCGTCACAGGGGGCTGGCTACACCTTC. It codes for CATSSSQGAGYTF.